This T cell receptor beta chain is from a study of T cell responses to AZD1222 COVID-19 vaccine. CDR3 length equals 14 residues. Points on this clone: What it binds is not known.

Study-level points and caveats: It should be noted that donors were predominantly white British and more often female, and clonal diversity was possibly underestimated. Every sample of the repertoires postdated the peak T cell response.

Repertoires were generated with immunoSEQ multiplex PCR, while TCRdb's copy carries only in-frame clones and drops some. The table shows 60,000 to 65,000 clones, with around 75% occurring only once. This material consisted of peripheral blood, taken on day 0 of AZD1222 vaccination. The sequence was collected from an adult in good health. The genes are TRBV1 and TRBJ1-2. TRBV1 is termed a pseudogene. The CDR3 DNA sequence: TGCACCAGCAGCGAAACGGGGGCGGGGGGCGACTACACCTTC. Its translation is CTSSETGAGGDYTF.